The 8 T cell receptor beta chains listed next were all sequenced from one sample in a study of siplizumab effects on memory and regulatory T cells. TCRdb's copy holds only in-frame clones and misses some; the assay was immunoSEQ multiplex PCR. The sample yields around 100,000 clones, less than 95% seen once. The specimen was non-Treg CD4+ T cells sorted from blood. The receptor set was obtained from a human donor in good health.

The rearrangement joins TRBV9 to TRBJ2-3; no definite D call. The CDR3 is made up of 15 amino acids. Trimming shortened V by 0 bases and J by 1 base, and 9 bases separated the two germline ends. Germline CDR1 is SGDLS and CDR2 is YYNGEE. CDR3 DNA sequence: TGTGCCAGCAGCGTAGAGGCTAGTGGCACAGATACGCAGTATTTT. Amino acids: CASSVEASGTDTQYF.

This clone was seen a single time. The V gene is TRBV19, the J gene TRBJ1-4; a possible D gene is TRBD1 (6 bases). Per the germline V gene, CDR1 is LNHDA and CDR2 is SQIVND (reference sequence). The CDR3 is made up of 16 amino acids. V gave up 6 bases and J gave up 0 bases, with 14 bases separating them. The CDR3 sequence: CASRGAGLPTNEKLFF. CDR3 bases: TGTGCCAGTAGGGGGGCAGGGCTTCCAACTAATGAAAAACTGTTTTTT.

The chain combines TRBV6-6 with TRBJ2-3; D is ambiguous. Germline CDR1 is MNHNY and CDR2 is SVGAGI (reference sequence). The CDR3 has 14 amino acids. Trimming took off 9 bases at V and 0 bases at J, with 13 bases between the two ends. The CDR3 nucleotides are TGTGCCAGTCAGGTTGCCTCTAGCACAGATACGCAGTATTTT. This gives the protein CASQVASSTDTQYF.

The chain carries TRBV15 and TRBJ2-5; 11 bases map to TRBD2. This CDR3 region has 15 residues. The ends lost 1 base at V and 5 bases at J; junction bases unmatched: 3. Looked up from germline, CDR1 is LNHNV and CDR2 is YYDKDF (reference sequence). CDR3 protein: CATSRGGLAVETQYF. CDR3 DNA sequence: TGTGCCACCAGCAGAGGGGGACTAGCGGTGGAGACCCAGTACTTC. Drawing the rest from reference TRBV15 and TRBJ2-5, the complete variable domain is DAMVIQNPRYQVTQFGKPVTLSCSQTLNHNVMYWYQQKSSQAPKLLFHYYDKDFNNEADTPDNFQSRRPNTSFCFLDIRSPGLGDTAMYLCATSRGGLAVETQYFGPGTRLLVL.

This chain joins TRBV7-6 and TRBJ1-2; D gene uncertain. Trimming took 3 bases from V and 8 from J, leaving 13 bases between them. The CDR3 is made up of 13 amino acids. The germline CDR1 and CDR2 sequences are SGHVS and FNYEAQ. CDR3 in amino acids: CASSFGGMEGYTF. DNA of the CDR3: TGTGCCAGCAGCTTTGGAGGGATGGAAGGCTACACCTTC.

The chain is built from TRBV5-1 and TRBJ2-1, with TRBD1 matching over 10 bases. The CDR3 length is 12 residues. The germline CDR1 and CDR2 sequences are SGHRS and YFSETQ. Trimming took 4 bases from V and 15 from J; bases not matched to a gene: 7. CDR3 sequence: CASSPGQGSLFF. CDR3 in DNA: TGCGCCAGCAGCCCGGGACAGGGGTCTCTGTTCTTC.

The chain combines TRBV6-1 with TRBJ1-5; D is perhaps TRBD1 (5 bases). The V gene lost 2 bases and the J gene lost 7 bases, with 9 bases spanning the gap. Germline lookup yields CDR1 MNHNS and CDR2 SASEGT. CDR3 size: 13 residues. The CDR3 coding sequence is TGTGCCAGCAGTGAATCGTGGGACCAGCCCCAGCATTTT. This encodes CASSESWDQPQHF.

The genes are TRBV19 and TRBJ2-7, with D tentatively TRBD2 (6 bases). Deletions cut 1 base from V and 2 bases from J, with 12 bases between. Germline values: CDR1 LNHDA, CDR2 SQIVND (reference sequence). CDR3 size: 15 residues. CDR3 protein: CASSIGGGGAYEQYF. CDR3 coding DNA: TGTGCCAGTAGTATAGGGGGAGGCGGGGCCTACGAGCAGTACTTC.